This is a list of T cell receptor beta chains from one sample in a study of spatial heterogeneity in lung cancer. One entry per CDR3 protein results from TCRdb running MiXCR on the 5' RACE reads. This table has about 94,000 distinct CDR3 sequences, roughly a fifth appearing once. This specimen consisted of PBMCs, obtained at follow-up. Source of these receptors: a male donor with early-stage non-small cell lung cancer. CDR3s include the opening cysteine and the closing phenylalanine or tryptophan. The D gene is left open where the match is weak.

CDR3 protein | D gene | J gene | V gene
CAILGQGQETQYF | TRBD1 | TRBJ2-5 | TRBV2
CASSLSGDQPQHF | - | TRBJ1-5 | TRBV5-1
CASSLTDNTEAFF | - | TRBJ1-1 | TRBV18
CASSQEGVDSPLHF | - | TRBJ1-6 | TRBV7-9
CASSEQPPDTQYF | - | TRBJ2-3 | TRBV25-1
CASARTSGTFRSTDTQYF | TRBD2 | TRBJ2-3 | TRBV12-3/TRBV12-4
CASSLAGPIDTQYF | - | TRBJ2-3 | TRBV5-1
CASIVRGNTGELFF | - | TRBJ2-2 | TRBV7-9
CASRLQGGRNYGYTF | - | TRBJ1-2 | TRBV6-5
CASSKGSGGQPQHF | TRBD1 | TRBJ1-5 | TRBV6-5